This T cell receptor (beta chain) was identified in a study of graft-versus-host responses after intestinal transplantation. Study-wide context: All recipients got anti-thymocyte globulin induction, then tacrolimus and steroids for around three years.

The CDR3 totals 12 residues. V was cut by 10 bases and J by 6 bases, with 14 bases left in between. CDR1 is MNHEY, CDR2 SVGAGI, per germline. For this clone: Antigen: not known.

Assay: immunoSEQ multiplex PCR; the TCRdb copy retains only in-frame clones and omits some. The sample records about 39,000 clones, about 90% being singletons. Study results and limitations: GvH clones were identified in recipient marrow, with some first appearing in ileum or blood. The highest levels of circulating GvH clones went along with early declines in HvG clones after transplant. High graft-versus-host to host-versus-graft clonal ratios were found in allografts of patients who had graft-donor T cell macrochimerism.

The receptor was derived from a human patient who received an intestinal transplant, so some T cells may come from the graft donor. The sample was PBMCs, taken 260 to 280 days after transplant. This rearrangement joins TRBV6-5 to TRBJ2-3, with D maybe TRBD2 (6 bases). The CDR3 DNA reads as TGTGCCACCCGGGGACTCTCGGATACGCAGTATTTT. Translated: CATRGLSDTQYF.